What follows are 30 T cell receptor beta chains derived from one specimen sequenced in a study of T cell responses to AZD1222 COVID-19 vaccine. Method: immunoSEQ multiplex PCR; TCRdb's copy keeps in-frame clones and lacks some. The table includes around 88,000 clones, approximately 85% detected once. Material: peripheral blood, obtained on day 0 of AZD1222 vaccination. These receptors all stem from an adult in good health.

The chain recombines TRBV3-1 (or the pseudogene TRBV3-2) with TRBJ2-5; no clear D. Germline V gene sequence: CDR1 LGHDT, CDR2 YNNKEL (reference sequence). The CDR3 totals 14 residues. V was shortened by 3 bases and J by 4 bases, with 12 bases between the two germline ends. CDR3 loop: CASSQGRVVETQYF. As DNA, the CDR3 is TGTGCCAGCAGCCAGGGTCGTGTTGTAGAGACCCAGTACTTC.

The chain couples TRBV21-1 to TRBJ2-2. TRBV21-1 is described as a pseudogene. The CDR3 has 15 amino acids. This CDR3 is CASIIVWPNTGELFF. In DNA, the CDR3 is TGTGCCAGCATCATAGTCTGGCCGAACACCGGGGAGCTGTTTTTT.

This chain joins TRBV6-2 or TRBV6-3 and TRBJ2-5; TRBD1 is a possible D gene (5 bases). The germline V gene has CDR1 MNHEY and CDR2 SVGEGT. Between the trimmed V and J ends, which lost 0 bases and 4 bases, there was a span of 15 bases. The CDR3 is 16 amino acids. This CDR3 is CASSYSVIGVSETQYF. CDR3 coding DNA: TGTGCCAGCAGTTACTCGGTGATAGGGGTTTCAGAGACCCAGTACTTC.

This rearrangement joins TRBV2 to TRBJ2-7; the D call may be TRBD1 or TRBD2 (5 bases each). Germline assignment: CDR1 SNHLY and CDR2 FYNNEI. The V and J ends lost 8 bases and 0 bases respectively, with 11 bases between them. The CDR3 consists of 13 residues. The chain's CDR3 is CASLGRISYEQYF. The CDR3 bases are TGTGCCAGCCTGGGACGGATCTCCTACGAGCAGTACTTC.

The gene calls are TRBV30 and TRBJ2-1, with D unresolved. Germline CDR1 is GTSNPN and CDR2 is SVGIG (reference sequence). The CDR3 loop spans 12 amino acids. V gave up 0 bases and J gave up 7 bases, with 7 bases separating them. For the CDR3, the DNA is TGTGCCTGGAGTGTACTTGGGAATGAGCAGTTCTTC. Residues: CAWSVLGNEQFF.

The gene calls are TRBV5-8 and TRBJ1-1, with a possible D match to TRBD1 (6 bases). The V end lost 3 bases, the J end lost 5 bases, and 14 bases lay between the germline ends. In germline, CDR1 is SGHTS, CDR2 YDEGEE. There are 14 residues in the CDR3. The CDR3 loop reads CASSWTTGWTEAFF. The CDR3 DNA follows: TGTGCCAGCAGCTGGACTACAGGGTGGACTGAAGCTTTCTTT.

The chain links TRBV10-3 to TRBJ2-3, with a possible D match to TRBD1 (6 bases). Germline CDR1 is ENHRY and CDR2 is SYGVKD. Trimming cost V 6 bases and J 0 bases, with 10 bases left between them. This CDR3 spans 14 amino acids. CDR3 protein: CAISRTASTDTQYF. Here the CDR3 DNA reads TGTGCCATCAGCAGGACAGCTAGCACAGATACGCAGTATTTT.

The rearrangement joins TRBV10-2 to TRBJ2-7, with D possibly matching TRBD2 (6 bases). Trimming took 3 bases from V and 2 from J, leaving 14 bases between them. This CDR3 contains 15 residues. Germline assignment: CDR1 WSHSY and CDR2 SAAADI. The CDR3 DNA reads TGCGCCAGCAGTGATCTGCGGGGACTCACCTACGAGCAGTACTTC. Its translation: CASSDLRGLTYEQYF.

As DNA, the CDR3 is TGTGCCAGTAGTATAGATGCGGGAGGGCCCTACGAGCAGTACTTC. Residues: CASSIDAGGPYEQYF. This rearrangement joins TRBV19 to TRBJ2-7; TRBD2 aligns across 9 bases. V gave up 0 bases and J gave up 2 bases; unmatched junction bases: 2. CDR1 is LNHDA, CDR2 SQIVND, per germline (reference sequence). The CDR3 is 15 residues long.

J is TRBJ1-2 and V is TRBV6-5, with 9 bases aligning to TRBD1. The V gene end was trimmed by 6 bases and the J gene end by 7 bases; junction bases not matched to a gene: 6. This CDR3 is 13 amino acids long. CDR1 MNHEY and CDR2 SVGAGI come from the germline V gene. CDR3 amino acids: CASSDGQGSGYTF. CDR3 bases: TGTGCCAGCAGCGACGGACAGGGGTCTGGCTACACCTTC.

The chain employs TRBV9 and TRBJ1-4; no clear D gene. In germline, CDR1 is SGDLS, CDR2 YYNGEE. Trimming pared 3 bases from V and 4 bases from J, leaving 13 bases between. The CDR3 sequence is 15 residues long. The CDR3 DNA reads TGTGCCAGCAGCGGCACAAGGGAGGGTAATGAAAAACTGTTTTTT. It yields the protein CASSGTREGNEKLFF.

This rearrangement joins TRBV10-3 to TRBJ2-1, with TRBD2 matching over 9 bases. V lost 3 bases and J lost 6; bases outside the gene matches: 9. Germline CDR1 ENHRY, CDR2 SYGVKD. CDR3 length: 16 amino acids. CDR3 region: CAISDIAGEFTNEQFF. The CDR3 DNA follows: TGTGCCATCAGTGATATAGCGGGAGAGTTCACCAATGAGCAGTTCTTC.

CDR3 in amino acids: CASSLKRGGFKEGELFF. CDR3 in DNA: TGTGCCAGCAGCCTCAAAAGGGGAGGATTCAAGGAAGGGGAGCTGTTTTTT. This chain uses TRBV4-2 with TRBJ2-2; tentatively, D is TRBD2 (6 bases). CDR1 and CDR2 (germline): LGHNA, YNFKEQ. The CDR3 consists of 17 residues. V shed 4 bases and J shed 8 bases, with 23 bases lying between them.

V is TRBV6-2 or TRBV6-3 and J is TRBJ2-7; 10 nucleotides line up with TRBD2. V gave up 2 bases and J gave up 5 bases; unmatched junction bases: 15. Germline V gene data show CDR1 as MNHEY and CDR2 as SVGEGT. The CDR3 length is 18 residues. The CDR3 here is CASSYQPPVASGRNEQYF. DNA for the CDR3: TGTGCCAGCAGTTACCAACCCCCGGTGGCTAGCGGGAGAAACGAGCAGTACTTC.

The chain has TRBV7-9 and TRBJ2-1; 9 positions match TRBD2. V trimming: 7 bases; J trimming: 9 bases; junction bases outside the gene matches: 13. CDR3 length: 15 amino acids. Germline V gene lookup returns CDR1 SEHNR and CDR2 FQNEAQ (reference sequence). Here the CDR3 DNA reads TGTGCCAGCACGGCTACTGGCCTAGCGGGAACTGAGCAGTTCTTC. Its translation is CASTATGLAGTEQFF.

The chain combines TRBV6-5 with TRBJ2-2, with 9 positions matching TRBD2. The CDR3 contains 15 residues. The germline V gene encodes CDR1 MNHEY and CDR2 SVGAGI. V lost 8 bases to trimming and J lost 6 bases; unmatched junction nucleotides: 10. CDR3 nucleotides: TGTGCCAGCGAGGAGACTAGCGGTACGCCCGGGGAGCTGTTTTTT. Translation gives CASEETSGTPGELFF.

The rearrangement uses TRBV5-1 and TRBJ1-2, with a possible D match to TRBD1 (6 bases). Trimming cost V 1 base and J 8 bases, with 12 bases left between them. The CDR3 covers 13 residues. Germline loops: CDR1 SGHRS, CDR2 YFSETQ. The DNA for the CDR3 is TGCGCCAGCAGCTTGTCAGGGGATAAAGGCTACACCTTC. Its protein product is CASSLSGDKGYTF. The variable domain in full, with the rest retrieved from reference TRBV5-1 and TRBJ1-2, is KAGVTQTPRYLIKTRGQQVTLSCSPISGHRSVSWYQQTPGQGLQFLFEYFSETQRNKGNFPGRFSGRQFSNSRSEMNVSTLELGDSALYLCASSLSGDKGYTFGSGTRLTVV.

This clone occurred once. The chain links TRBV27 to TRBJ2-2; D call uncertain. Germline V lookup: CDR1 MNHEY, CDR2 SMNVEV (reference sequence). This CDR3 contains 12 residues. Deletions cut 5 bases from V and 6 bases from J, with 7 bases between. DNA of the CDR3: TGTGCCAGCAGTCCCCCAGCCGGGGAGCTGTTTTTT. Its protein is CASSPPAGELFF.

The chain recombines TRBV5-1 with TRBJ2-7, with D tentatively TRBD1 (6 bases). The CDR3 runs 15 residues. Germline assignment: CDR1 SGHRS and CDR2 YFSETQ. With 4 bases removed from V and 0 bases from J, the gap between germline ends came to 14 bases. This chain's CDR3 is CASSIGQSSSYEQYF. For the CDR3, the DNA is TGCGCCAGCAGCATAGGACAGAGTAGCTCCTACGAGCAGTACTTC.

The chain employs TRBV18 and TRBJ1-2; 11 positions match TRBD1. CDR3 size: 18 residues. V was pared by 4 bases and J by 6 bases, with 16 bases of the junction left unmatched. Germline CDR1 and CDR2: KGHSH and LQKENI. CDR3 sequence: CASSLKRTGGLSLDGYTF. CDR3 DNA: TGTGCCAGCTCACTAAAACGGACAGGGGGCCTGTCTTTGGATGGCTACACCTTC.

The CDR3 bases are TGTGCCAGCAGTGACTCGTTTTCGTGGGAAGGGGTCGCCGGGGAGCTGTTTTTT. Protein product: CASSDSFSWEGVAGELFF. V gene TRBV6-4 combines with J gene TRBJ2-2; possibly TRBD1 for D (5 bases). This CDR3 is 18 amino acids long. Trimming removed 0 bases at V and 6 bases at J, with 20 bases between. The germline CDR1 and CDR2 sequences are MRHNA and SNTAGT.

The CDR3 nucleotides are TGTGCCACCAGTGACCCCGGGACTAGCGGGAAATTGGAGCAGTTCTTC. This translates into CATSDPGTSGKLEQFF. This rearrangement joins TRBV24-1 to TRBJ2-1, with 13 positions matching TRBD2. The CDR3 runs to 16 residues. The junction had 9 bases not matched to a gene; V was cut back by 4 bases and J by 10 bases. Germline V gene lookup returns CDR1 KGHDR and CDR2 SFDVKD.

The CDR3 DNA reads as TGTGCCAGCAGTTCAAACAGGGGTTTGAACACTGAAGCTTTCTTT. It yields the protein CASSSNRGLNTEAFF. The V and J genes are TRBV5-4 and TRBJ1-1, with TRBD1 matching over 7 bases. The CDR3 runs to 15 residues. The germline gives CDR1 SGHNT, CDR2 YYREEE (reference sequence). V was pared by 5 bases and J by 0 bases, with 7 bases of the junction left unmatched.

The chain joins TRBV20-1 to TRBJ1-5; a possible D gene is TRBD1 (5 bases). The CDR3 extends over 15 amino acids. The germline V gene has CDR1 DFQATT and CDR2 SNEGSKA (reference sequence). V lost 3 bases and J 3 bases, leaving 15 bases between the germline ends. CDR3: CSASEDTKTNQPQHF. The CDR3 DNA is TGCAGTGCTAGTGAGGACACTAAAACCAATCAGCCCCAGCATTTT.

The chain combines TRBV7-2 with TRBJ2-7; 7 positions agree with TRBD2. The CDR3 totals 15 residues. The germline CDR1 and CDR2 sequences are SGHTA and FQGNSA. Trimming cost V 1 base and J 0 bases; bases outside gene matches: 3. The CDR3 nucleotides are TGTGCCAGCAGCTTAGTGGGCGGGAGCTCCTACGAGCAGTACTTC. Residues: CASSLVGGSSYEQYF.

The chain carries TRBV6-2 or TRBV6-3 and TRBJ2-4; D gene ambiguous. V was trimmed by 2 bases and J by 2 bases, leaving 13 bases between them. This CDR3 comprises 16 residues. Germline lookup yields CDR1 MNHEY and CDR2 SVGEGT. This chain's CDR3 is CASSYRAVLPKNIQYF. CDR3 in DNA: TGTGCCAGCAGTTACAGGGCGGTACTTCCCAAAAACATTCAGTACTTC.

The chain employs TRBV6-4 and TRBJ1-5, with a tentative D call TRBD1 (6 bases). This CDR3 has 19 amino acids. Germline V gene sequence: CDR1 MRHNA, CDR2 SNTAGT. The ends were cut back, 6 bases at V and 6 bases at J, with 30 bases in the middle. CDR3 bases: TGTGCCAGCAGAGACGGGGACACCTCAGCTTTGCAAGAGGGTCAGCCCCAGCATTTT. This encodes CASRDGDTSALQEGQPQHF.

The chain carries TRBV28 and TRBJ1-5, with D maybe TRBD1 (5 bases). V lost 7 bases and J 5 bases, leaving 12 bases between the germline ends. The CDR3 has 13 residues. The germline V gene encodes CDR1 MDHEN and CDR2 SYDVKM. The CDR3 nucleotides read TGTGCCAGCACTCCGGGGGGGGATCAGCCCCAGCATTTT. Translated: CASTPGGDQPQHF. Together with reference TRBV28 and TRBJ1-5, the CDR3 gives the full variable domain: DVKVTQSSRYLVKRTGEKVFLECVQDMDHENMFWYRQDPGLGLRLIYFSYDVKMKEKGDIPEGYSVSREKKERFSLILESASTNQTSMYLCASTPGGDQPQHFGDGTRLSIL.

This chain uses TRBV6-2 or TRBV6-3 with TRBJ1-5; D not certain. V lost 2 bases and J 4 bases, leaving 18 bases between the germline ends. Germline V gene lookup returns CDR1 MNHEY and CDR2 SVGEGT. The CDR3 extends over 17 amino acids. The CDR3 region has the DNA TGTGCCAGCAGTTACGTATGGCCCGGGGAAATTAATCAGCCCCAGCATTTT. Its translation is CASSYVWPGEINQPQHF.

The J gene is TRBJ2-7, the V gene TRBV4-1; weak D call: TRBD1 (5 bases). Germline CDR1 reads MGHRA; CDR2 reads YSYEKL. V was cut by 1 base and J by 3 bases, with 16 bases left in between. The CDR3 consists of 16 residues. DNA of the CDR3: TGCGCCAGCAGCCAAGTCGGGCAGGGATTCAACTACGAGCAGTACTTC. Its translation is CASSQVGQGFNYEQYF.